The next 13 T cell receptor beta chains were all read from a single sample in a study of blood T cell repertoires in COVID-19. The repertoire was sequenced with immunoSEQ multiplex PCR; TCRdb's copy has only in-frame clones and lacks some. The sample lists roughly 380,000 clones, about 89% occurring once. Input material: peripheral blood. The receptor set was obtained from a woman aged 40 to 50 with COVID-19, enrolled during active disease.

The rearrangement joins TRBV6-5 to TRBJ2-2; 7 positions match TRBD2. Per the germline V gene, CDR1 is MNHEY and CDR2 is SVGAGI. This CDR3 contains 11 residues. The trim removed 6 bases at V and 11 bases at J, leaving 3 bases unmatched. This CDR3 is CASSGGSELFF. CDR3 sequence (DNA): TGTGCCAGCAGCGGGGGGTCTGAGCTGTTTTTT.

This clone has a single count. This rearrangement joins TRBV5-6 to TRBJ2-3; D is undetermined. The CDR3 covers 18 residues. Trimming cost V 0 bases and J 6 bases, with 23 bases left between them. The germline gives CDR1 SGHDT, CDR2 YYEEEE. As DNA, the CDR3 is TGTGCCAGCAGCTTGGTTGGTAAGGTTGGGTTCGGAGCGGATACGCAGTATTTT. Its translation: CASSLVGKVGFGADTQYF.

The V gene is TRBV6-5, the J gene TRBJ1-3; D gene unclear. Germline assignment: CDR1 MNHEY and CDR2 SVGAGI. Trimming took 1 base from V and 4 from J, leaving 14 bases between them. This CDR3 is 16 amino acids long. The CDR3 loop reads CASSYLGKPDGNTIYF. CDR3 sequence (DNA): TGTGCCAGCAGTTACTTGGGCAAACCCGACGGAAACACCATATATTTT.

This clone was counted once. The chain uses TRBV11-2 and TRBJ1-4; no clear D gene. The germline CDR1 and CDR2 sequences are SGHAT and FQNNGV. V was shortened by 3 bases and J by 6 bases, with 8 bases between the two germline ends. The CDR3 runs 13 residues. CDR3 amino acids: CASSLGGYEKLFF. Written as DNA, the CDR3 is TGTGCCAGCAGCTTGGGAGGATATGAAAAACTGTTTTTT.

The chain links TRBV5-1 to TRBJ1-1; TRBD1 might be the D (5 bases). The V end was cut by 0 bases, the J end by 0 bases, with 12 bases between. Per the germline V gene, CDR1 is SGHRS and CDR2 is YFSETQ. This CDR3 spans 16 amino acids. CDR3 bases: TGCGCCAGCAGCTTGGAAACAGGTAAACTGAACACTGAAGCTTTCTTT. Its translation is CASSLETGKLNTEAFF. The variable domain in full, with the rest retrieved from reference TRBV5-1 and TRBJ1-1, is KAGVTQTPRYLIKTRGQQVTLSCSPISGHRSVSWYQQTPGQGLQFLFEYFSETQRNKGNFPGRFSGRQFSNSRSEMNVSTLELGDSALYLCASSLETGKLNTEAFFGQGTRLTVV.

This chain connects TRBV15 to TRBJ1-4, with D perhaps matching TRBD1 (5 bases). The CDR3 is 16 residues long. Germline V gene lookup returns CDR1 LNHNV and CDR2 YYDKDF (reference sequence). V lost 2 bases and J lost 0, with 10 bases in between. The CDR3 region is CATSRQRQTTNEKLFF. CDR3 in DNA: TGTGCCACCAGCAGACAAAGACAGACAACTAATGAAAAACTGTTTTTT.

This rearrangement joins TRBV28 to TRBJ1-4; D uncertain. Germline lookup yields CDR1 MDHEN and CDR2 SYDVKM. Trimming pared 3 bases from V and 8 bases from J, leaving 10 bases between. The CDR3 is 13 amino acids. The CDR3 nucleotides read TGTGCCAGCAGTTTGAACCCTGCGGAAAAACTGTTTTTT. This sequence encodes CASSLNPAEKLFF.

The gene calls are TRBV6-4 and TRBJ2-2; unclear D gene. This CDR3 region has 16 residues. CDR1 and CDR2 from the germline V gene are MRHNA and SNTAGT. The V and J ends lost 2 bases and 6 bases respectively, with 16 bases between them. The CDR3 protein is CASSDSASESSGELFF. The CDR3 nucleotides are TGTGCCAGCAGTGACAGCGCCTCCGAATCCTCCGGGGAGCTGTTTTTT.

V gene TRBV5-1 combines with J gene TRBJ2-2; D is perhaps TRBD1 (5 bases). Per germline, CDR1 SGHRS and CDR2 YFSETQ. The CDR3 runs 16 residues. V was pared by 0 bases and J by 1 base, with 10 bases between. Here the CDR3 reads CASSLEAGMNTGELFF. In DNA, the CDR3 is TGCGCCAGCAGCTTGGAAGCAGGGATGAACACCGGGGAGCTGTTTTTT.

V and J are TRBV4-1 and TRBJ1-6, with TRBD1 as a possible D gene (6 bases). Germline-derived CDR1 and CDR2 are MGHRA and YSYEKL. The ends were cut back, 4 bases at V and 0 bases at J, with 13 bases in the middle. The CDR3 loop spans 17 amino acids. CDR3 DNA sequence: TGCGCCAGCAGCCCGCAACAGGGAGTCTCCTATAATTCACCCCTCCACTTT. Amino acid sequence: CASSPQQGVSYNSPLHF.

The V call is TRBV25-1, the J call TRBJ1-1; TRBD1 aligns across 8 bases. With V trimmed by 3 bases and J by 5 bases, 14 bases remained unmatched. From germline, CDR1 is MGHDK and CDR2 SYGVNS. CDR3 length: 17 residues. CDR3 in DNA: TGTGCCAGCAGTGACCGAGGACAGGGTTGGGGGGGGACTGAAGCTTTCTTT. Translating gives CASSDRGQGWGGTEAFF.

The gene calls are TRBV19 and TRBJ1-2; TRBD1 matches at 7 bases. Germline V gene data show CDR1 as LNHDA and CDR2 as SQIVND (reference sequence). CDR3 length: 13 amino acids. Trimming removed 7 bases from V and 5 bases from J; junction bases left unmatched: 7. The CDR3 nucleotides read TGTGCCAGTACCGACAGGGAGCCATATGGCTACACCTTC. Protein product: CASTDREPYGYTF.

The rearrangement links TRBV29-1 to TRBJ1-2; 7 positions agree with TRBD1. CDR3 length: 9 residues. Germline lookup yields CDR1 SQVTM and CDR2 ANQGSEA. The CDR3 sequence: CLEGGGYTF. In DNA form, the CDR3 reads TGCCTAGAAGGGGGCGGCTACACCTTC.